This paragraph covers one T cell receptor (beta chain) sequence. The data belong to a study of blood T cell repertoires in COVID-19. Using immunoSEQ multiplex PCR, the repertoire was profiled, and TCRdb retains in-frame clones only, with some absent. The table includes some 150,000 clones, around 87% detected once. Looked up from germline, CDR1 is ENHRY and CDR2 is SYGVKD. V lost 6 bases to trimming and J lost 3 bases, with 12 bases between them. CDR3 length: 13 residues. The clonotype was recovered from a man aged 45 to 65 with active COVID-19. This chain connects TRBV10-3 to TRBJ2-7; D is unresolved. The specimen sequenced was peripheral blood. This CDR3 reads CAIRTTSDYEQYF. The CDR3 DNA reads as TGTGCCATCAGAACGACATCAGACTACGAGCAGTACTTC.